One T cell receptor beta chain is described in this entry. Measured with immunoSEQ multiplex PCR; TCRdb has only the in-frame clones, and not every one. This repertoire shows tens of thousands of clones, roughly 94% found once; its top ten account for over 20%. This sample is drawn from a study of OX40 agonist ivuxolimab in advanced cancers. On the study more broadly: With ivuxolimab, an agonistic anti-OX40 (CD134) antibody, patients were treated. Three partial responders included one hepatocellular carcinoma patient and two cutaneous melanoma patients. Antecedent anti-PD-1, anti-PD-L1 or anti-CTLA-4 therapy was permissible, with under 50% having received some.

This CDR3 spans 13 amino acids. The TCR sequence derives from an adult with an advanced solid tumor such as melanoma, head and neck, liver or kidney cancer. J is TRBJ1-3 and V is TRBV21-1. TRBV21-1 is shown as a pseudogene. The specimen comprised CD4+ or CD8+ T cells sorted from blood, sampled in a trial of the OX40 agonist ivuxolimab. The chain's CDR3 is CASIRRAGNTIYF. The CDR3 DNA is TGTGCCAGCATTAGAAGAGCTGGAAACACCATATATTTT.